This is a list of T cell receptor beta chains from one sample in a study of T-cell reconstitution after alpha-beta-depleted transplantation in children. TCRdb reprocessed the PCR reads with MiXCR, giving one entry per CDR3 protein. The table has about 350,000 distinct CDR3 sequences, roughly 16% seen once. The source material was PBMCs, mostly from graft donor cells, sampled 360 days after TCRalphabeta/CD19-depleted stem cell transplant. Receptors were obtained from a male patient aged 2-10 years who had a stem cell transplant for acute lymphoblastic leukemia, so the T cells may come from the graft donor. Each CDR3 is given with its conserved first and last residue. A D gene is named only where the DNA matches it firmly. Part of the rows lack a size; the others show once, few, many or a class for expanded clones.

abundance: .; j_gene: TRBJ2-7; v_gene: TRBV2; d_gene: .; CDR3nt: TGTGCCAGCAGTGATATATACGAGCAGTACTTC; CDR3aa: CASSDIYEQYF
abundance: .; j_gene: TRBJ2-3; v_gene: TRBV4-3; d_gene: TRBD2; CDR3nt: TGCGCCAGCAGCCAAGACGATCTCCTAGCGGCTCACACAGATACGCAGTATTTT; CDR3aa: CASSQDDLLAAHTDTQYF
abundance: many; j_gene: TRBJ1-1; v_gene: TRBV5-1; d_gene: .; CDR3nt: TGCGCCAGCAGCCGGGGACGGAGTAACACTGAAGCTTTCTTT; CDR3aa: CASSRGRSNTEAFF
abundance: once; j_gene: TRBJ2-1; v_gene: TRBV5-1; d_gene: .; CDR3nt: TGCGCCAGCAGCTTGGCCCAGGGGACTGAGCAGTTCTTC; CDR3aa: CASSLAQGTEQFF
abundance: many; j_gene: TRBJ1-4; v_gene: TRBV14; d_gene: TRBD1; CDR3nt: TGTGCCAGCAGCCATTCGGGACAGGGAAGGAAAAATGAAAAACTGTTTTTT; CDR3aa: CASSHSGQGRKNEKLFF
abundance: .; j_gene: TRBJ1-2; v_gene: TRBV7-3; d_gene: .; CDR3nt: TGTGCCAGCAGCTTTGGCCCGGGGAGGGGCTACACCTTC; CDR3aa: CASSFGPGRGYTF
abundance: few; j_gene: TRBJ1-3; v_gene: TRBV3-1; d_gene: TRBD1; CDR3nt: TGTGCCAGCAGCCAAGAGTGGGAGCTGACAGGGCGATTTTCCGAGGTCGGAAACACCATATATTTT; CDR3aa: CASSQEWELTGRFSEVGNTIYF
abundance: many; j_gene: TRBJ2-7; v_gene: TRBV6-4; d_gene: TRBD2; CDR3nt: TGTGCCAGCAGCCCGGGCGAGACTAGCGGGAGGGCCTGGGGAGCCTATCCCTACGAGCAGTACTTC; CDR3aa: CASSPGETSGRAWGAYPYEQYF
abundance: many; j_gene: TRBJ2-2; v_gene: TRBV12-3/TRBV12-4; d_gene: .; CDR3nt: TGTGCCATTGGCGAGGAGTACACCGGGGAGCTGTTTTTT; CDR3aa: CAIGEEYTGELFF
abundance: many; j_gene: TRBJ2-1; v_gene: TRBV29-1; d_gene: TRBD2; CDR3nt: TGCAGCGTTAAAGGGACTACCATCTACAATGAGCAGTTCTTC; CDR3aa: CSVKGTTIYNEQFF
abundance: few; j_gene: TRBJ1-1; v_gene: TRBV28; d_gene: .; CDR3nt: TGTGCCAGCAGTTTCACCCCCGGAACGACTGAAGCTTTCTTT; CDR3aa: CASSFTPGTTEAFF
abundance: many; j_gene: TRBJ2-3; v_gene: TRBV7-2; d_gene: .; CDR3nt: TGTGCCAGCAGCCAAAGAGATACGCAGTATTTT; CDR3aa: CASSQRDTQYF
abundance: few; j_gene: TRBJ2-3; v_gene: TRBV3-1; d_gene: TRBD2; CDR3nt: TGTGCCAGCAGCCGATCAAAGGCACTCGGACTAGCGGGTAATACGCAGTATTTT; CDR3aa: CASSRSKALGLAGNTQYF
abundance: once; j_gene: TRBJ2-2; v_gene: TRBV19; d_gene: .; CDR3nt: TGTGCCAGTAGTCGGGTCCGGGCGGGCACCGGGGAGCTGTTTTTT; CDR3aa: CASSRVRAGTGELFF
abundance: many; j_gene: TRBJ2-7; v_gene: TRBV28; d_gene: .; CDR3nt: TGTGCCAGCAGTCCCTCTCCCCTAATCGCCTACGAGCAGTACTTC; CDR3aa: CASSPSPLIAYEQYF
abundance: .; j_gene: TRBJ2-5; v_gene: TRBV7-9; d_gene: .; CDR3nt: TGTGCCAGCAGCTTCCGGACCGGCCAAGAGACCCAGTACTTC; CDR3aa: CASSFRTGQETQYF
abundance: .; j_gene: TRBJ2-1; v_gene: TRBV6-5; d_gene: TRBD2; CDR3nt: TGTGCCAGCAGTTACTCGGTCCTAGCGGGAAACTCCTACAATGAGCAGTTCTTC; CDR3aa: CASSYSVLAGNSYNEQFF
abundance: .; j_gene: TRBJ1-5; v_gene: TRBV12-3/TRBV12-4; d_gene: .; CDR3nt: TGTGCCAGCAGTTCGAGTACCGGACCCCAGCATTTT; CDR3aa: CASSSSTGPQHF
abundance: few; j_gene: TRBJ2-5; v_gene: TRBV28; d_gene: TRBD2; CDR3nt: TGTGCCAGCAGTTTGGGTCAGGTGGTCATAGCGGGAGAAGAGACCCAGTACTTC; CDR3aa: CASSLGQVVIAGEETQYF
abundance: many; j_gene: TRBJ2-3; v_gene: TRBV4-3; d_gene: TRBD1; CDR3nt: TGCGCCAGCAGCCACCCCTACCCCGGGACAGGGGACACAGATACGCAGTATTTT; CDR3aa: CASSHPYPGTGDTDTQYF
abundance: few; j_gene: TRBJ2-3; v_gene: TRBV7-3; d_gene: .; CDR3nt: TGTGCCAGCAGCTTAGCCCCCGGACAGAGCACAGATACGCAGTATTTT; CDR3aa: CASSLAPGQSTDTQYF
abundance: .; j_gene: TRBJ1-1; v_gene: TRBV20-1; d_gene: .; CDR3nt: TGCAGTGCTAGAGATCGCGGCACTGAAGCTTTCTTT; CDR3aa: CSARDRGTEAFF
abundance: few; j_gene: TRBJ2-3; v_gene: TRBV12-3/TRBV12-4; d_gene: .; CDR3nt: TGTGCCAGCAAGGGGGAGGAGTTCGCAGATACGCAGTATTTT; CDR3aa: CASKGEEFADTQYF
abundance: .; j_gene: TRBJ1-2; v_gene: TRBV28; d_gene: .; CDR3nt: TGTGCCAGCAGTTTATTCGGGCGAGCTAACTATGGCTACACCTTC; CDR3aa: CASSLFGRANYGYTF
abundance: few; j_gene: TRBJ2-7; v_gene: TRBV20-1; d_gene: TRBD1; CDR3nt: TGCAGTGCTAGAGATGGAAGACAGGGGGCCCTCAGCTCCTACGAGCAGTACTTC; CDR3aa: CSARDGRQGALSSYEQYF
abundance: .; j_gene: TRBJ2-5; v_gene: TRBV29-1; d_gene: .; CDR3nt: TGCAGCGTTGCACCGAGATTAGCGGCTCATTTACGCACGACACAAGAGACCCAGTACTTC; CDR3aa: CSVAPRLAAHLRTTQETQYF
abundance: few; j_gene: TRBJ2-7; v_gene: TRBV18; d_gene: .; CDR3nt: TGTGCCAGCAGTGGGGCAGGGGCCGAGCAGTACTTC; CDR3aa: CASSGAGAEQYF
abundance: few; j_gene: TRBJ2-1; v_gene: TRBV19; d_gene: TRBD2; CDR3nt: TGTGCCAGTAGTCGAGCGCGGGAGTTCTACAATGAGCAGTTCTTC; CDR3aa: CASSRAREFYNEQFF
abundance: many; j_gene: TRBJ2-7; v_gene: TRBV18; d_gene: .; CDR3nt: TGTGCCAGCTCACCTCCTCAGTTCGAGCAGTACTTC; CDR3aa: CASSPPQFEQYF
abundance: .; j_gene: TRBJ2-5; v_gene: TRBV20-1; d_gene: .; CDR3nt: TGCAGTGCTAGAGATATAGACTCCTTCTCAGAGACCCAGTACTTC; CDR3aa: CSARDIDSFSETQYF
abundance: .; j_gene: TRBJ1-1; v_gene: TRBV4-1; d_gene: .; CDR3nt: TGCGCCAGCAGCCAGTCGAACCGGGCCATGAACACTGAAGCTTTCTTT; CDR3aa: CASSQSNRAMNTEAFF
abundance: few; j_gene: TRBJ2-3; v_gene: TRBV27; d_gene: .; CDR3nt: TGTGCCAGCAGGGATTGGGTCACAGATACGCAGTATTTT; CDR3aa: CASRDWVTDTQYF
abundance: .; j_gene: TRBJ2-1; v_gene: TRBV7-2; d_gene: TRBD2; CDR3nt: TGTGCCAGCAGCTTGATGAACGGGAGGGGGTACAATGAGCAGTTCTTC; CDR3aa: CASSLMNGRGYNEQFF
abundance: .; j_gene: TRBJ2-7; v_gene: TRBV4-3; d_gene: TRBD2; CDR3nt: TGCGCCAGCAGCCAAGATAGGACTAGCGGGGGATACGAGCAGTACTTC; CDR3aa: CASSQDRTSGGYEQYF
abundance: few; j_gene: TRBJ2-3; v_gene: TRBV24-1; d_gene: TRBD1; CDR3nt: TGTGCCACCAGTGATTTCCGGACAGGGGCAACAGATACGCAGTATTTT; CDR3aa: CATSDFRTGATDTQYF
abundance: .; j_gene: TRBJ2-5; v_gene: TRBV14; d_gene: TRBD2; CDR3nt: TGTGCCAGCAGCCCAGCGGGACACCAAGAGACCCAGTACTTC; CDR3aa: CASSPAGHQETQYF
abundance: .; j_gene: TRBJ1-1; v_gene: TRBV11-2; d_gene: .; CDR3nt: TGTGCCAGCAGCAACGGGATGAACACTGAAGCTTTCTTT; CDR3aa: CASSNGMNTEAFF
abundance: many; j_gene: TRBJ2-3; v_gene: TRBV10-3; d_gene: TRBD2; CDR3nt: TGTGCCACTCAGACTAGCGGGACTGTAGATACGCAGTATTTT; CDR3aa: CATQTSGTVDTQYF
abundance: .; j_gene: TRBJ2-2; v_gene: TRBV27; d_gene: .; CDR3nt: TGTGCCAGCAGTTTTTGGAGGGGGACAAAGAACACCGGGGAGCTGTTTTTT; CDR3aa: CASSFWRGTKNTGELFF
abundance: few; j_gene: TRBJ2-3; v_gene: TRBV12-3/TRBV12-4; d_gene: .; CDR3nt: TGTGCCAGCAGTTCCCGGGTGGATACGCAGTATTTT; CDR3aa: CASSSRVDTQYF
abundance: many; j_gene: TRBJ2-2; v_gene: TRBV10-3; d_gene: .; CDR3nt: TGTGCCATCAGTGAGTCGGCGGGTAGGAACACCGGGGAGCTGTTTTTT; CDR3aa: CAISESAGRNTGELFF
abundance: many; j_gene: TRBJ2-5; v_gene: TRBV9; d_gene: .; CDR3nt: TGTGCCAGCAGCCCTGACTTCTACCAAGAGACCCAGTACTTC; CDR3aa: CASSPDFYQETQYF
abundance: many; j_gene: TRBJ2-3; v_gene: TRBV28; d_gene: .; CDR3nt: TGTGCCAGCAGCTTACGGGATACGCAGTATTTT; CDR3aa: CASSLRDTQYF
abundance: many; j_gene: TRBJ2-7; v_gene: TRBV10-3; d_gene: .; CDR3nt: TGTGCCATCAGTGAGTCGACGGTCGAGCAGTACTTC; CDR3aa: CAISESTVEQYF
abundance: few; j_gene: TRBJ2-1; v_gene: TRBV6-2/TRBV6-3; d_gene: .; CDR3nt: TGTGCCAGCAGTTGGAACAGGGACAATGAGCAGTTCTTC; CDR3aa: CASSWNRDNEQFF
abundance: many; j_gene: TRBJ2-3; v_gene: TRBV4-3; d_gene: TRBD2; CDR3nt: TGCGCCAGCAGCCAAGATGGAGAATTATGGCCTAGCGGGTACACAGATACGCAGTATTTT; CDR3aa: CASSQDGELWPSGYTDTQYF
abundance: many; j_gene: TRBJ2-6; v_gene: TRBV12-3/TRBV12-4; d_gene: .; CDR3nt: TGTGCCAGCAGCGAAATCCCTGGGGCCAACGTCCTGACTTTC; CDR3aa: CASSEIPGANVLTF
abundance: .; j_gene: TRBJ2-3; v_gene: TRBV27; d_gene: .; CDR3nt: TGTGCCAGCAGTTTAATCGACACAGATACGCAGTATTTT; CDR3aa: CASSLIDTDTQYF
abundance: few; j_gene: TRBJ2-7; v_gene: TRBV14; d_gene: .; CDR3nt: TGTGCCAGCAGCGGAATCGGGGGGCCCGGGTTC; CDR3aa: CASSGIGGPGF
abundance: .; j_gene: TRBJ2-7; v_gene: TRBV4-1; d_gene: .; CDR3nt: TGCGCCAGCAGCCAAGACACGATGGACACCTTTTACTACGAGCAGTACTTC; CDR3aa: CASSQDTMDTFYYEQYF
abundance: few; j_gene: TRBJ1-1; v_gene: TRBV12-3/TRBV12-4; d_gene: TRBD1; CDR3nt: TGTGCCAGCAGTTTGGACAGGGGAAACACTGAAGCTTTCTTT; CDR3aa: CASSLDRGNTEAFF
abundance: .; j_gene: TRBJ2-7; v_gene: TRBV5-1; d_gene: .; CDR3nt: TGCGCCAGCTATCAAGGGCCGAAATACGAGCAGTACTTC; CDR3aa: CASYQGPKYEQYF
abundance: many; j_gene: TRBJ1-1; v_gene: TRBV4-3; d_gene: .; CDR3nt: TGCGCCAGCAGCCGAATCCTGACAGTGAACACTGAAGCTTTCTTT; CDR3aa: CASSRILTVNTEAFF
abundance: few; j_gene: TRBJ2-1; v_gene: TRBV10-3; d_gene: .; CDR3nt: .; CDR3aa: CAISERDFGNEQFF